The present TCR beta chain was sequenced within a study of Ad26.COV2.S vaccination and SARS-CoV-2 variants. Documented treatment: some 20 received Ad26.COV2.S at low or high dose, single or two shots; roughly 5 received placebo; per-sample allocation not given. All samples were drawn on day 63, counting from the first vaccine or placebo injection. Clones were read by immunoSEQ multiplex PCR, and TCRdb kept only the in-frame ones, dropping some. The sample comprises approximately 280,000 clones, approximately 87% of which are singletons, and about 3.1% rests with the top ten. This specimen consisted of peripheral blood, obtained in a trial of Ad26.COV2.S vaccine versus placebo. The receptor was isolated from a person aged 18-60 years who received the Ad26.COV2.S COVID-19 vaccine or a placebo.

In DNA, the CDR3 is TGCGCCAGCAGCTTGGAAGGGGGGGCACGTTACACCTTC. It specifies CASSLEGGARYTF. The chain uses TRBV5-1 and TRBJ1-2; TRBD1 might be the D (6 bases). CDR3 size: 13 residues. From germline, CDR1 is SGHRS and CDR2 YFSETQ. V lost 0 bases, J lost 11 bases, and 14 bases lay in between.